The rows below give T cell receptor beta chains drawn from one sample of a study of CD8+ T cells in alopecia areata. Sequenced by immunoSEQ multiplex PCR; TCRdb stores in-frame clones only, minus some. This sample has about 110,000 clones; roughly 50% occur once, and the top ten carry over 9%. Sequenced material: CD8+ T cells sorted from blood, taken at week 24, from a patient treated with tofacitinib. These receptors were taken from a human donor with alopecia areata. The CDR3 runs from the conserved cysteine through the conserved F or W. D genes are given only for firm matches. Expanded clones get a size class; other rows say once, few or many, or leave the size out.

DNA: TGTGCCAGCAGCTTGCAGCGCGATGAGTGGAATGAGCAGTTCTTC; CDR3: CASSLQRDEWNEQFF; J: TRBJ2-1; V: TRBV5-6; D: -; size: -
DNA: TGTGCCAGCAACGACATGGGACAAGGGAACACTGAAGCTTTCTTT; CDR3: CASNDMGQGNTEAFF; J: TRBJ1-1; V: TRBV5-6; D: -; size: -
DNA: TGTGCCAGCAGCCAAGAGGCCGGGACCTATAATTCACCCCTCCACTTT; CDR3: CASSQEAGTYNSPLHF; J: TRBJ1-6; V: TRBV4-2; D: -; size: -
DNA: TGTGCCAGCAGCCTGATGGGGGATGAAGCTTTCTTT; CDR3: CASSLMGDEAFF; J: TRBJ1-1; V: TRBV7-9; D: -; size: -
DNA: TGTGCCTGCACTTCGGGGGGGGCCGGAGAGACCCAGTACTTC; CDR3: CACTSGGAGETQYF; J: TRBJ2-5; V: TRBV30; D: TRBD2; size: -
DNA: TGCAGCGTTGAACTCGGCGGGGGGTACGAGCAGTACTTC; CDR3: CSVELGGGYEQYF; J: TRBJ2-7; V: TRBV29-1; D: TRBD2; size: -
DNA: TGTGCTAGCAGTTGGACAGCCCTCGGCGAGCAGTACTTC; CDR3: CASSWTALGEQYF; J: TRBJ2-7; V: TRBV7-7; D: -; size: -
DNA: TGTGCCAGCAGCTTGTCTGGGTTGAACACTGAAGCTTTCTTT; CDR3: CASSLSGLNTEAFF; J: TRBJ1-1; V: TRBV5-4; D: -; size: -
DNA: TGTGCCAGCAGTGAAATGCGGGTGAATGAGCAGTTCTTC; CDR3: CASSEMRVNEQFF; J: TRBJ2-1; V: TRBV6-1; D: -; size: -
DNA: TGTGCCAGTAGTTCAGTCGAAGGACTCCTCTACGAGCAGTACTTC; CDR3: CASSSVEGLLYEQYF; J: TRBJ2-7; V: TRBV19; D: -; size: -
DNA: TGTGCCAGCAGTTCCGGGACAACTAGCACAGATACGCAGTATTTT; CDR3: CASSSGTTSTDTQYF; J: TRBJ2-3; V: TRBV5-4; D: -; size: -
DNA: TGTGCCAGCAGTTTTCAAGCGGGGGCCGACAATGAGCAGTTCTTC; CDR3: CASSFQAGADNEQFF; J: TRBJ2-1; V: TRBV6-5; D: TRBD2; size: -
DNA: TGTGCCATCACCCCGGGGGGGGACACTGAAGCTTTCTTT; CDR3: CAITPGGDTEAFF; J: TRBJ1-1; V: TRBV10-3; D: -; size: once
DNA: TGCGCCAGTAGCGGGAACGGAGGGACAAGCACAGATACGCAGTATTTT; CDR3: CASSGNGGTSTDTQYF; J: TRBJ2-3; V: TRBV10-1; D: TRBD2; size: few
DNA: TGTGCCAGCAGTTCGGACGGAAACTCTGGAAACACCATATATTTT; CDR3: CASSSDGNSGNTIYF; J: TRBJ1-3; V: TRBV6-5; D: -; size: few
DNA: TGTGCCAGTAGTATAGGCAGGGCTCACGAGCAGTACTTC; CDR3: CASSIGRAHEQYF; J: TRBJ2-7; V: TRBV19; D: -; size: -
DNA: TGTGCCAGCAGCTCCCTTGCGGCAGTCAACTCCTACGAGCAGTACTTC; CDR3: CASSSLAAVNSYEQYF; J: TRBJ2-7; V: TRBV5-8; D: -; size: -
DNA: TGTGCCAGCAGTTACTCGAGCGGAAACGAGCAGTACTTC; CDR3: CASSYSSGNEQYF; J: TRBJ2-7; V: TRBV6-5; D: -; size: -
DNA: TGCGCCAGCAGCTTGATGGCGGACCTAGAGACCCAGTACTTC; CDR3: CASSLMADLETQYF; J: TRBJ2-5; V: TRBV5-1; D: -; size: few
DNA: TGTGCCAGCAGCTCCGAGGACAGGCCTTACACTGAAGCTTTCTTT; CDR3: CASSSEDRPYTEAFF; J: TRBJ1-1; V: TRBV13; D: TRBD1; size: -
DNA: TGTGCCAGCAGTTACTCTGGGCTAGCGGGGGAGGAGACCCAGTACTTC; CDR3: CASSYSGLAGEETQYF; J: TRBJ2-5; V: TRBV6-5; D: TRBD2; size: -
DNA: TGCGCCAGCAGCTTGGATGGACAGGTTACTAACTATGGCTACACCTTC; CDR3: CASSLDGQVTNYGYTF; J: TRBJ1-2; V: TRBV5-1; D: TRBD1; size: once
DNA: TGTGCCAGCAGTTACGGAGGAGAGACCCAGTACTTC; CDR3: CASSYGGETQYF; J: TRBJ2-5; V: TRBV6-5; D: -; size: -
DNA: TGCAGCGTAATTACCGGGACAAGTAACTATGGCTACACCTTC; CDR3: CSVITGTSNYGYTF; J: TRBJ1-2; V: TRBV29-1; D: -; size: -
DNA: TGTGCCAGCAGACCTGACACCGCCTACGAGCAGTACTTC; CDR3: CASRPDTAYEQYF; J: TRBJ2-7; V: TRBV7-8; D: -; size: -
DNA: TGTGCCAGCAGCCAAGTCTCCGGGGTGAGTTCACCCCTCCACTTT; CDR3: CASSQVSGVSSPLHF; J: TRBJ1-6; V: TRBV14; D: -; size: -
DNA: TGTGCTAGTGTTGATAGTCTGGAGACCCAGTACTTC; CDR3: CASVDSLETQYF; J: TRBJ2-5; V: TRBV12-5; D: -; size: few
DNA: TGTGCCAGCAGTGAAATCACGGCAGGGCCTCCCTACGAGCAGTACTTC; CDR3: CASSEITAGPPYEQYF; J: TRBJ2-7; V: TRBV25-1; D: -; size: -
DNA: TGTGCCAGCGTCGCCGAGATACTTCAAGAGACCCAGTACTTC; CDR3: CASVAEILQETQYF; J: TRBJ2-5; V: TRBV7-9; D: -; size: -
DNA: TGTGCCAGTAGTATAACAGGCCTGAACACTGAAGCTTTCTTT; CDR3: CASSITGLNTEAFF; J: TRBJ1-1; V: TRBV19; D: -; size: -
DNA: TGCGCCAGCAGCCAAGATTACCGAGGCGGCAATCAGCCCCAGCATTTT; CDR3: CASSQDYRGGNQPQHF; J: TRBJ1-5; V: TRBV4-3; D: -; size: -
DNA: TGTGCCAGCAGCCGGGACAGAGACAATGAGCAGTTCTTC; CDR3: CASSRDRDNEQFF; J: TRBJ2-1; V: TRBV6-5; D: TRBD1; size: few
DNA: TGTGCCAGCAGCCGCCCAGAGGCCAACACTGAAGCTTTCTTT; CDR3: CASSRPEANTEAFF; J: TRBJ1-1; V: TRBV5-4; D: -; size: -
DNA: TGTGCCAGCAGTTACTCGATCACAGGGGACTATGGCTACACCTTC; CDR3: CASSYSITGDYGYTF; J: TRBJ1-2; V: TRBV6-5; D: TRBD1; size: few
DNA: TGTGCCTGGAGTGTCTTAAGGGGCTGGTCCTACGAGCAGTACTTC; CDR3: CAWSVLRGWSYEQYF; J: TRBJ2-7; V: TRBV30; D: -; size: -
DNA: TGCGCCAGCAGTATGAGGGGAAGACTGGGGGGAGACAATGAGCAGTTCTTC; CDR3: CASSMRGRLGGDNEQFF; J: TRBJ2-1; V: TRBV23-1; D: -; size: -
DNA: TGTGCCAGCAGCTTAGTAGGAGAGACCCAGTACTTC; CDR3: CASSLVGETQYF; J: TRBJ2-5; V: TRBV7-6; D: -; size: -
DNA: TGTGCCAGCAGCCCGCGTGGAGGATCCTATAATTCACCCCTCCACTTT; CDR3: CASSPRGGSYNSPLHF; J: TRBJ1-6; V: TRBV5-6; D: -; size: -
DNA: TGTGCCAGCAGTTTACGGACAGGGGCCATTGAGCAGTTCTTC; CDR3: CASSLRTGAIEQFF; J: TRBJ2-1; V: TRBV27; D: TRBD1; size: few
DNA: TGCGCCAGCAGCTTGGCCGAAGACGGGGAAGAGACCCAGTACTTC; CDR3: CASSLAEDGEETQYF; J: TRBJ2-5; V: TRBV5-1; D: -; size: -
DNA: TGTGCCAGCAGTTACGGGGAGGAGGCTTTCTTT; CDR3: CASSYGEEAFF; J: TRBJ1-1; V: TRBV6-5; D: -; size: -
DNA: TGTGCCAGCAGCCCTTGGGTGGGTTTACAGGGCGAGCAGTACTTC; CDR3: CASSPWVGLQGEQYF; J: TRBJ2-7; V: TRBV7-2; D: -; size: -
DNA: TGTGCCAGCAGCAAAGAAAAGGTCAACTCTGGGGCCAACGTCCTGACTTTC; CDR3: CASSKEKVNSGANVLTF; J: TRBJ2-6; V: TRBV21-1; D: -; size: -
DNA: TGTGCCAGCAGTTTGGACGGTTATCAGCCCCAGCATTTT; CDR3: CASSLDGYQPQHF; J: TRBJ1-5; V: TRBV6-5; D: -; size: -
DNA: TGCAGCGTTGAAGATACGGGGGCCCTCCACTTT; CDR3: CSVEDTGALHF; J: TRBJ1-6; V: TRBV29-1; D: -; size: few
DNA: TGTGCCAGCAGCTGGACAGGGGATCAGCCCCAGCATTTT; CDR3: CASSWTGDQPQHF; J: TRBJ1-5; V: TRBV9; D: TRBD1; size: -
DNA: TGTGCCAGCAGCTTAGGTTCCACTGAAGCTTTCTTT; CDR3: CASSLGSTEAFF; J: TRBJ1-1; V: TRBV7-8; D: -; size: -
DNA: TGCAGCGTGCTCGGGGGAGACTATGGCTACACCTTC; CDR3: CSVLGGDYGYTF; J: TRBJ1-2; V: TRBV29-1; D: -; size: once
DNA: TGCGCCAGCAGCCATACGGCAACAGGGGGTGTCTATGGCTACACCTTC; CDR3: CASSHTATGGVYGYTF; J: TRBJ1-2; V: TRBV4-3; D: TRBD1; size: -
DNA: TGTGCCAGCGCCGATAACACTGAAGCTTTCTTT; CDR3: CASADNTEAFF; J: TRBJ1-1; V: TRBV2; D: -; size: -
DNA: TGTGCCAGCAGCCTCGGTGTAGCGGGCAATCAAGAGACCCAGTACTTC; CDR3: CASSLGVAGNQETQYF; J: TRBJ2-5; V: TRBV13; D: TRBD2; size: -
DNA: TGTGCCAGCAGCTCCAGGGGAGGGAACACTGAAGCTTTCTTT; CDR3: CASSSRGGNTEAFF; J: TRBJ1-1; V: TRBV5-4; D: -; size: -
DNA: TGTGCCTGTTTCTACGGACAGGGTCCCCACGAGCAGTACTTC; CDR3: CACFYGQGPHEQYF; J: TRBJ2-7; V: TRBV30; D: TRBD1; size: once
DNA: TGTGCCAGCAGCCCACCCCTACCGGGACAGGGGGGCAATGAGCAGTTCTTC; CDR3: CASSPPLPGQGGNEQFF; J: TRBJ2-1; V: TRBV11-2; D: TRBD1; size: few
DNA: TGTGCCAGCAGTTACGGGGGGGGCACTGAAGCTTTCTTT; CDR3: CASSYGGGTEAFF; J: TRBJ1-1; V: TRBV27; D: -; size: few
DNA: TGTGCCAGCAGCTTAAGGCTAGCGGGGGGGACCCAAGAGACCCAGTACTTC; CDR3: CASSLRLAGGTQETQYF; J: TRBJ2-5; V: TRBV11-2; D: TRBD2; size: -
DNA: TGTGCCAGCATCAGGTGGTATGCGGGCTATGGCTACACCTTC; CDR3: CASIRWYAGYGYTF; J: TRBJ1-2; V: TRBV5-6; D: -; size: -
DNA: TGCGCCAGCAGCTTAAGTACCGGTTCACCGGGACAGAACTACGAGCAGTACTTC; CDR3: CASSLSTGSPGQNYEQYF; J: TRBJ2-7; V: TRBV5-1; D: TRBD1; size: -
DNA: TGTGCCAGCAGTGCGGACAGGTCCCTCGGCTACACCTTC; CDR3: CASSADRSLGYTF; J: TRBJ1-2; V: TRBV6-5; D: TRBD1; size: -
DNA: TGTGCCAGCAGCGTTGGCCGGGGGGGCCGAGATACGCAGTATTTT; CDR3: CASSVGRGGRDTQYF; J: TRBJ2-3; V: TRBV9; D: TRBD2; size: -